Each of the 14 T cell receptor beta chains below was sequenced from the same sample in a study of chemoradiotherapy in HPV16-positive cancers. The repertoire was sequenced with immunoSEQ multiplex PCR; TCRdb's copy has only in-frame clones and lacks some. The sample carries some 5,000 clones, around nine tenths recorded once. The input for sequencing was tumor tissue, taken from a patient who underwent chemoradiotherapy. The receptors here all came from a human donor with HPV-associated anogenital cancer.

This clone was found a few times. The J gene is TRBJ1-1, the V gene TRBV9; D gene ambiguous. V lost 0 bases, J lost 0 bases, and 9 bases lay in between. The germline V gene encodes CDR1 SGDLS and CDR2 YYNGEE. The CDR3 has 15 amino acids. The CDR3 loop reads CASSVGAGMNTEAFF. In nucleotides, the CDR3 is TGTGCCAGCAGCGTAGGGGCGGGAATGAACACTGAAGCTTTCTTT.

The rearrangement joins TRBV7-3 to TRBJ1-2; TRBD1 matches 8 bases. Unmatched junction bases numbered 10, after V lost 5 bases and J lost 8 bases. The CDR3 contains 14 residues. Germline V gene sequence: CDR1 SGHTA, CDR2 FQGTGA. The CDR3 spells CASSKDRGLEGYTF. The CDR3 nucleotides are TGTGCCAGCAGCAAAGACAGGGGACTAGAGGGCTACACCTTC. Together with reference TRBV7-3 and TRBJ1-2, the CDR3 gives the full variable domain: GAGVSQTPSNKVTEKGKYVELRCDPISGHTALYWYRQSLGQGPEFLIYFQGTGAADDSGLPNDRFFAVRPEGSVSTLKIQRTERGDSAVYLCASSKDRGLEGYTFGSGTRLTVV.

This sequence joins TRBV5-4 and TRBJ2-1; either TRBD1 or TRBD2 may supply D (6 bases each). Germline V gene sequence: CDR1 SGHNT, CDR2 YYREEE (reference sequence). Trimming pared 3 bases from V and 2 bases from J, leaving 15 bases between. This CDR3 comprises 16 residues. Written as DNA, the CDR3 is TGTGCCAGCAGCTCTGGCGGGACAAACACCTACAATGAGCAGTTCTTC. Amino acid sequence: CASSSGGTNTYNEQFF.

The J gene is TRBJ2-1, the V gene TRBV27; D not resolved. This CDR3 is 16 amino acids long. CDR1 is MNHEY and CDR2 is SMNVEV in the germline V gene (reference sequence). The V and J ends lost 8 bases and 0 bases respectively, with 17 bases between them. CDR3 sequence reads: CASLHLRARSYNEQFF. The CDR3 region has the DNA TGTGCCAGCCTTCACTTGAGAGCTCGCTCCTACAATGAGCAGTTCTTC.

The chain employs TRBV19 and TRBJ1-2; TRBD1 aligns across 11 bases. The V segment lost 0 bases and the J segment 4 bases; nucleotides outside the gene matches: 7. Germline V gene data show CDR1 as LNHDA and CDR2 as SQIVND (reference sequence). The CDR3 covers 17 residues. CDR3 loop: CASSIDPRTGGLYGYTF. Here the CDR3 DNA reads TGTGCCAGTAGTATAGACCCCCGGACAGGGGGCCTCTATGGCTACACCTTC.

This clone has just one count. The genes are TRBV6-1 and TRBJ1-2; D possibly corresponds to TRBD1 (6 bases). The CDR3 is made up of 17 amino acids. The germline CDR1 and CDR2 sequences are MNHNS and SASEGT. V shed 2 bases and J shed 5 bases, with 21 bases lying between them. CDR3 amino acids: CASSERSQGYFSYGYTF. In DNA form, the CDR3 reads TGTGCCAGCAGTGAAAGGTCACAGGGATATTTCTCTTATGGCTACACCTTC.

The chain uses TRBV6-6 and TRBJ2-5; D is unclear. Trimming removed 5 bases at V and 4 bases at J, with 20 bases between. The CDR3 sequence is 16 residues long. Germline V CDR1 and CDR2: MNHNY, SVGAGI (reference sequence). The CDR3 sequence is CASSTHNQARRETQYF. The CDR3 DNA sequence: TGTGCCAGCAGTACCCATAATCAAGCCCGCCGAGAGACCCAGTACTTC.

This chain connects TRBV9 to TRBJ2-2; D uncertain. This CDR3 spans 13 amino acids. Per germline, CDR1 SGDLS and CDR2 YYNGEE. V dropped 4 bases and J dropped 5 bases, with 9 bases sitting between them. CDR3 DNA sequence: TGTGCCAGCAGCCTGGGTGGGACCGGGGAGCTGTTTTTT. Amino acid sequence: CASSLGGTGELFF.

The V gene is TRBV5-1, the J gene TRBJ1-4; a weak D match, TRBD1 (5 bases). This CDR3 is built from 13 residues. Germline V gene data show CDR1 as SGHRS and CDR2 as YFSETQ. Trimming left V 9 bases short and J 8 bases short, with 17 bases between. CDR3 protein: CATSAGVGEKLFF. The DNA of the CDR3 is TGCGCCACTTCGGCGGGGGTTGGGGAAAAACTGTTTTTT.

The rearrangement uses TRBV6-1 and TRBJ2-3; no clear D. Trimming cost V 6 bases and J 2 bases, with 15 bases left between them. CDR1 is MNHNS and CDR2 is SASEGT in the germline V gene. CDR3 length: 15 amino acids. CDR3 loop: CASSPIDPITDTQYF. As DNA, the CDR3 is TGTGCCAGCAGCCCCATTGATCCCATCACAGATACGCAGTATTTT.

CDR3 nucleotides: TGTGCCAGCTCACCGGGACAGACCTCCTACGAGCAGTACTTC. Translating it yields CASSPGQTSYEQYF. This chain connects TRBV18 to TRBJ2-7, with TRBD1 identical over 7 bases. The trim removed 3 bases at V and 0 bases at J, leaving 2 bases unmatched. CDR3 length: 14 residues. CDR1 is KGHSH, CDR2 LQKENI, per germline.

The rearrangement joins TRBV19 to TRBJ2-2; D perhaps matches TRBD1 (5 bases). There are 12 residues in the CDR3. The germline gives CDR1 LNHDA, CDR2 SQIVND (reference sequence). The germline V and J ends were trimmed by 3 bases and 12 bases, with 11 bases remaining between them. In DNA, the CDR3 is TGTGCCAGTAGTATGCAGTACAGGCAGCTGTTTTTT. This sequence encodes CASSMQYRQLFF.

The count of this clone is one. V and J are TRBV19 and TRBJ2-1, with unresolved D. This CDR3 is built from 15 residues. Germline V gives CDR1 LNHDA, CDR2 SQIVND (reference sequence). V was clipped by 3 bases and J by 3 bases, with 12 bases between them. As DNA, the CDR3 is TGTGCCAGTAGTATCCGCCGGGCCCGCTACAATGAGCAGTTCTTC. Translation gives CASSIRRARYNEQFF.

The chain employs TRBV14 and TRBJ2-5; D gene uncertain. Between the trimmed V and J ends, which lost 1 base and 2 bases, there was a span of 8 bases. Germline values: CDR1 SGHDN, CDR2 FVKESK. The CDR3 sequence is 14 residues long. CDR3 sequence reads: CASSQGWIQETQYF. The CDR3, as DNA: TGTGCCAGCAGCCAAGGGTGGATTCAAGAGACCCAGTACTTC. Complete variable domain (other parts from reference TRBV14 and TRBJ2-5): EAGVTQFPSHSVIEKGQTVTLRCDPISGHDNLYWYRRVMGKEIKFLLHFVKESKQDESGMPNNRFLAERTGGTYSTLKVQPAELEDSGVYFCASSQGWIQETQYFGPGTRLLVL.